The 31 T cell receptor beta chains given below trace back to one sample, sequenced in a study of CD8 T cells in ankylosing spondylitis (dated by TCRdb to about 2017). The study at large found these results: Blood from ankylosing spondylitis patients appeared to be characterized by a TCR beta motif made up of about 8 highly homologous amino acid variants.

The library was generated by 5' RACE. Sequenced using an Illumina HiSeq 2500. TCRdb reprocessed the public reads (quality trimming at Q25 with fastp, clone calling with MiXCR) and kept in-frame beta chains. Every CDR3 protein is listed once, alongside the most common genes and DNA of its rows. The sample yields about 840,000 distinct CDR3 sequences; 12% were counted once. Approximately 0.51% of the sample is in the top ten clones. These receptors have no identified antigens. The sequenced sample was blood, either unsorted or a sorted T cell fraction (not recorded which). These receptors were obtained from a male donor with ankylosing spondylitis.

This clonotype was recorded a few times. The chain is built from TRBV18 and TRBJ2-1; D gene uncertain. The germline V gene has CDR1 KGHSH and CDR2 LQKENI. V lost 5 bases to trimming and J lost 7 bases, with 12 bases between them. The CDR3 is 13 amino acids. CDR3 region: CASSAEFYNEQFF. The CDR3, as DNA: TGTGCCAGCTCAGCCGAATTCTATAATGAGCAGTTCTTC.

The CDR3 coding sequence is TGTGCCACCAGTGATTTGACGGAGACCCAGTACTTC. Protein product: CATSDLTETQYF. The gene calls are TRBV24-1 and TRBJ2-5; D unclear. The germline V and J ends were trimmed by 0 bases and 5 bases, with 3 bases remaining between them. The germline gives CDR1 KGHDR, CDR2 SFDVKD. The CDR3 is 12 amino acids.

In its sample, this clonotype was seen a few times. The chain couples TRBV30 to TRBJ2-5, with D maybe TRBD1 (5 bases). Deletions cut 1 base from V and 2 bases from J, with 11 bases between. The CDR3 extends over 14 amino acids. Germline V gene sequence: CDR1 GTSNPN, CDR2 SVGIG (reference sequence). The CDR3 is CAWSDGRTQETQYF. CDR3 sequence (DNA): TGTGCCTGGAGTGATGGCAGGACACAAGAGACCCAGTACTTC.

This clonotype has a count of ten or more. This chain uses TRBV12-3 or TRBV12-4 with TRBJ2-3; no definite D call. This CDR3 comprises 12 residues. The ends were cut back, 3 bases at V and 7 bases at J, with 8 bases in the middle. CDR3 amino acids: CASSFDSHTQYF. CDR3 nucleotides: TGTGCCAGCAGTTTTGACTCCCATACGCAGTATTTT.

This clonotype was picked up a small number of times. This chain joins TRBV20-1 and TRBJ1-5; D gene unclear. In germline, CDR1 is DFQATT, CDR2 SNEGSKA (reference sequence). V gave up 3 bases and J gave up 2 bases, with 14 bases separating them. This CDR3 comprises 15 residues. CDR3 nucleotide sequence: TGCAGTGCTAGTCGTCGGGTGTTCGGCAATCAGCCCCAGCATTTT. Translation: CSASRRVFGNQPQHF.

This CDR3 is CASSQTGIGNTIYF. DNA for the CDR3: TGCGCCAGCAGCCAGACAGGGATTGGAAACACCATATATTTT. The V call is TRBV4-3, the J call TRBJ1-3; 7 nucleotides agree with TRBD1. After removal of 3 bases from V and 3 bases from J, the junction contained 2 bases not matched to a gene. The CDR3 runs 14 residues. Germline CDR1 LGHNA, CDR2 YSLEER.

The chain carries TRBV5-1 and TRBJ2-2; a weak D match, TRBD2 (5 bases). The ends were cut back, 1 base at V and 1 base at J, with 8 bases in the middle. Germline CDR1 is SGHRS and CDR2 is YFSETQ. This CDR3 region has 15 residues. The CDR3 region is CASSLNSGNTGELFF. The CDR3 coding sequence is TGCGCCAGCAGCTTGAACAGCGGGAACACCGGGGAGCTGTTTTTT.

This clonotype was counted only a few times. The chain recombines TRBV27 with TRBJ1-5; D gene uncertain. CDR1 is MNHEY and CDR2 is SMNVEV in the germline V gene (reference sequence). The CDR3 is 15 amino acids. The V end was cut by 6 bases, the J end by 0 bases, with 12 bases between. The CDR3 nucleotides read TGTGCCAGCAGCCCGGGGATCTATAGCAATCAGCCCCAGCATTTT. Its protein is CASSPGIYSNQPQHF.

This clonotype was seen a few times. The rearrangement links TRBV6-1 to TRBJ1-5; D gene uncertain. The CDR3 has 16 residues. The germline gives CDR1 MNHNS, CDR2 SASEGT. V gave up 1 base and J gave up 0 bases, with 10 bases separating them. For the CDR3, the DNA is TGTGCCAGCAGTGAAGTTGTGATTTATAGCAATCAGCCCCAGCATTTT. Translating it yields CASSEVVIYSNQPQHF.

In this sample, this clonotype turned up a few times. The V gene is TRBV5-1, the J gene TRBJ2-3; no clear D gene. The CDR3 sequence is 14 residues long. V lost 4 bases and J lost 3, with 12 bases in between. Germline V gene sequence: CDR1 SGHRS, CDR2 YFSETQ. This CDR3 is CASSMTPWTDTQYF. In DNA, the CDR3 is TGCGCCAGCAGCATGACCCCCTGGACAGATACGCAGTATTTT.

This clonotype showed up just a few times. CDR3 in amino acids: CASSLLMGQGFGAGNQPQHF. CDR3 DNA: TGTGCCAGCAGTTTACTGATGGGACAGGGTTTTGGTGCTGGCAATCAGCCCCAGCATTTT. The J gene is TRBJ1-5, the V gene TRBV12-3 or TRBV12-4; 9 bases map to TRBD1. The CDR3 extends over 20 amino acids. The ends lost 2 bases at V and 2 bases at J; junction bases unmatched: 16.

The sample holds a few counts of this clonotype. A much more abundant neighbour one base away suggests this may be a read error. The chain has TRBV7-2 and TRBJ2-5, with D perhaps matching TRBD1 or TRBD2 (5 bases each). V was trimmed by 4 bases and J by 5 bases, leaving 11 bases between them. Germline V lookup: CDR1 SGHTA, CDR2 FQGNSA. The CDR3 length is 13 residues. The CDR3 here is CTSSSGPRETQYF. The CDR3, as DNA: TGTACCAGCAGCTCGGGACCCCGTGAGACCCAGTACTTC.

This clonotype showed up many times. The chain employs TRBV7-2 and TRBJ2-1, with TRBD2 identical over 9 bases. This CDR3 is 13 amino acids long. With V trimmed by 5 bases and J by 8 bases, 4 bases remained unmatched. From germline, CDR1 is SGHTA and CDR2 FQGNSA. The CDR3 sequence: CASSRTSVHEQFF. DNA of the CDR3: TGTGCCAGCAGCAGGACTAGCGTCCATGAGCAGTTCTTC.

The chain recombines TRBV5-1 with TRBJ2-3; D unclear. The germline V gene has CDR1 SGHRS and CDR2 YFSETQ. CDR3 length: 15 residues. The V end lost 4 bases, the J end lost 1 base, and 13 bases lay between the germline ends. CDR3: CASSPLRVGTDTQYF. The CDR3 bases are TGCGCCAGCAGCCCCTTACGCGTTGGCACAGATACGCAGTATTTT.

CDR3 DNA sequence: TGTGCCAGCTCCCCCCCGGGACAGGGAAACATTCAGTACTTC. Translated, it gives CASSPPGQGNIQYF. The rearrangement joins TRBV6-1 to TRBJ2-4, with 9 positions matching TRBD1. The J segment lost 6 bases and the V segment lost 8 bases, leaving 8 bases of the junction unmatched. Germline CDR1 MNHNS, CDR2 SASEGT. There are 14 residues in the CDR3.

The CDR3 sequence is CSVGLLTDYSNYGYTF. The CDR3 DNA reads TGCAGCGTTGGACTCCTGACAGATTATTCTAACTATGGCTACACCTTC. The chain uses TRBV29-1 and TRBJ1-2; possibly TRBD1 for D (5 bases). Germline CDR1 reads SQVTM; CDR2 reads ANQGSEA. Trimming left V 4 bases short and J 0 bases short, with 18 bases between. There are 16 residues in the CDR3.

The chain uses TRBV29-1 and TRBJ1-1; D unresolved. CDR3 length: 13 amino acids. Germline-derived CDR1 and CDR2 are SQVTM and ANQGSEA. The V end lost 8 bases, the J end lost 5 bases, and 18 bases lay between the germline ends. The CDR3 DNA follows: TGCAGCTCTTCCTCAACGGCGGGGACTGAAGCTTTCTTT. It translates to CSSSSTAGTEAFF.

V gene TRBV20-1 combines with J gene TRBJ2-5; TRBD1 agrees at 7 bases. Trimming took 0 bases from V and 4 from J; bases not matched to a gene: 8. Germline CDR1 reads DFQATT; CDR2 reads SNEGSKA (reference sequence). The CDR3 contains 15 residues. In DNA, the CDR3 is TGCAGTGCTAGAGATAGAAGACAGGGATTAGAGACCCAGTACTTC. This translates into CSARDRRQGLETQYF.

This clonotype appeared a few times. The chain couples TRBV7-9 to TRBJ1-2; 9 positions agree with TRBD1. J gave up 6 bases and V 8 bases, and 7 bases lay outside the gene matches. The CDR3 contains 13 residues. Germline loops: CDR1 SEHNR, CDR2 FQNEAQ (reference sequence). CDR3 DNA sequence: TGTGCCAGCTATCTAGGGACAGGGAATGGCTACACCTTC. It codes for CASYLGTGNGYTF. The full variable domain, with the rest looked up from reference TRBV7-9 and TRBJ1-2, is DTGVSQNPRHKITKRGQNVTFRCDPISEHNRLYWYRQTLGQGPEFLTYFQNEAQLEKSRLLSDRFSAERPKGSFSTLEIQRTEQGDSAMYLCASYLGTGNGYTFGSGTRLTVV.

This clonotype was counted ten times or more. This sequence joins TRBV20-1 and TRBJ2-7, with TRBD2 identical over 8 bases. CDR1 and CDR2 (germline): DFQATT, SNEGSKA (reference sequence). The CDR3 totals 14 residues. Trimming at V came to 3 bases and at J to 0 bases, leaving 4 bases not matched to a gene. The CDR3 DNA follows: TGCAGTGCTAGTACTAGCGGTTTCTCCTACGAGCAGTACTTC. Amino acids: CSASTSGFSYEQYF.

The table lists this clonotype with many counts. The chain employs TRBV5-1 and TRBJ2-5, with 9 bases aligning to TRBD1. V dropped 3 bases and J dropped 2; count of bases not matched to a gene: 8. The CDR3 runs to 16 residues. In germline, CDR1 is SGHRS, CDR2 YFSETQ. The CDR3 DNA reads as TGCGCCAGCAGCTGGGGGGGACAGGGACGACAAGAGACCCAGTACTTC. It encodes CASSWGGQGRQETQYF.

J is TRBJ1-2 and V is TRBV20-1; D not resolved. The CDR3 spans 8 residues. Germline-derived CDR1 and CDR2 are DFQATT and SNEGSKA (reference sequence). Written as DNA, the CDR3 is TGCACCGGAGGTGGCTACACCTTC. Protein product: CTGGGYTF.

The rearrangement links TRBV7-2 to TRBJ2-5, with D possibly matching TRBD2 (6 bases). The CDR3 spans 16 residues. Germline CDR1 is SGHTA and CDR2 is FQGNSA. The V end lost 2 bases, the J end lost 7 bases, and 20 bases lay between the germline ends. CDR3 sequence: CASSLYGVSGSRTQYF. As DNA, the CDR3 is TGTGCCAGCAGCTTATATGGAGTTAGCGGCTCCCGGACCCAGTACTTC.

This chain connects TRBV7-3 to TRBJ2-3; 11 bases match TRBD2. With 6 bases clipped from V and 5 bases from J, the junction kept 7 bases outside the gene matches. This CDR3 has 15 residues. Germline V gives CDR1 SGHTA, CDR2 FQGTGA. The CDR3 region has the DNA TGTGCCAGCAGTCCTGGGACTAGCGGTGGAGATACGCAGTATTTT. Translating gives CASSPGTSGGDTQYF.

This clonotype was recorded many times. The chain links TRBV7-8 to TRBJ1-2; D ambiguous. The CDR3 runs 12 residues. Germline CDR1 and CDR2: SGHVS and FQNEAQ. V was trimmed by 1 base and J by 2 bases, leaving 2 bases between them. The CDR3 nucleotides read TGTGCCAGCAGCTTAGAAAACTATGGCTACACCTTC. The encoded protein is CASSLENYGYTF. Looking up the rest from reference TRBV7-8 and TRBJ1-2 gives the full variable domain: GAGVSQSPRYKVAKRGQDVALRCDPISGHVSLFWYQQALGQGPEFLTYFQNEAQLDKSGLPSDRFFAERPEGSVSTLKIQRTQQEDSAVYLCASSLENYGYTFGSGTRLTVV.

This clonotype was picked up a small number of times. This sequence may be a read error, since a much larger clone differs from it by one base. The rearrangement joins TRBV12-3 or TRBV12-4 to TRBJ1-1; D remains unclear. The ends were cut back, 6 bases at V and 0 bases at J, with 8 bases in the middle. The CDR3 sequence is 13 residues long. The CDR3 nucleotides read TGTGCCAGCAGATTACAGATGAACACTGAAGCTTTCTTT. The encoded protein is CASRLQMNTEAFF.

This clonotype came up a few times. The CDR3, as DNA: TGTGCCAGCAGCGCGAGCGGGGGTCTTGCAGATACGCAGTATTTT. Its protein is CASSASGGLADTQYF. The chain recombines TRBV9 with TRBJ2-3; 8 bases line up with TRBD2. The CDR3 totals 15 residues. Germline CDR1 SGDLS, CDR2 YYNGEE. V was clipped by 3 bases and J by 4 bases; unmatched bases: 7. The complete variable domain, with remaining parts taken from reference TRBV9 and TRBJ2-3, reads DSGVTQTPKHLITATGQRVTLRCSPRSGDLSVYWYQQSLDQGLQFLIQYYNGEERAKGNILERFSAQQFPDLHSELNLSSLELGDSALYFCASSASGGLADTQYFGPGTRLTVL.

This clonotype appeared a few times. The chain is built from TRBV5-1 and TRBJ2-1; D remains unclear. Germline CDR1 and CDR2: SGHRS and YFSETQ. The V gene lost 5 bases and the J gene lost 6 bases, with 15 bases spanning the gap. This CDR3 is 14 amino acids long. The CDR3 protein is CASSSDPNGNEQFF. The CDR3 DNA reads TGCGCCAGCAGTTCCGACCCCAATGGCAATGAGCAGTTCTTC.

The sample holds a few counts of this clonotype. Here the CDR3 DNA reads TGTGCCAGCAGCTTGGGGAGGAGACAGCTGAACACTGAAGCTTTCTTT. Translation gives CASSLGRRQLNTEAFF. The V and J genes are TRBV5-6 and TRBJ1-1, with TRBD1 as a possible D gene (5 bases). CDR1 SGHDT and CDR2 YYEEEE come from the germline V gene. This CDR3 is 16 amino acids long. V was cut by 0 bases and J by 0 bases, with 12 bases left in between.

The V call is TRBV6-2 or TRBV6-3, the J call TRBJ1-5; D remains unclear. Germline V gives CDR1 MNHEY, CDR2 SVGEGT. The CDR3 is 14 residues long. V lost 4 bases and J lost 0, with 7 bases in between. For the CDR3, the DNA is TGTGCCAGCAGTTGGCTGGCTAGCAATCAGCCCCAGCATTTT. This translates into CASSWLASNQPQHF.

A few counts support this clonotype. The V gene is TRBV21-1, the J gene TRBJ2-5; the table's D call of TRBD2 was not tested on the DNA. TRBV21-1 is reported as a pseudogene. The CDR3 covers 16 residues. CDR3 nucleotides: TGTGCCAGCAGCATCGAACGTCGTAGAGCGGAAGAGACCCAGTACTTC. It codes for CASSIERRRAEETQYF.